The 3 T cell receptor beta chains presented below share a single source sample, sequenced in a study of blood T cell repertoires in COVID-19. Method: immunoSEQ multiplex PCR; TCRdb's copy keeps in-frame clones and lacks some. The sample includes some 270,000 clones, nearly 90% of them seen just once. The sequencing input was PBMCs or T cells enriched from blood (not recorded which). Receptor source: a woman aged 60-75 years who had recovered from COVID-19.

The chain couples TRBV12-3 or TRBV12-4 to TRBJ2-5, with TRBD2 matching 7 bases. CDR3 size: 13 residues. After removal of 4 bases from V and 5 bases from J, the junction contained 4 bases not matched to a gene. CDR3 sequence reads: CASSSYGGETQYF. The CDR3 nucleotides are TGTGCCAGCAGTTCTTACGGGGGGGAGACCCAGTACTTC.

In DNA form, the CDR3 reads TGTGCCAGCAGCGTAGCCGGGACAATGGGTGAGCCCCAGCATTTT. Translating gives CASSVAGTMGEPQHF. The V call is TRBV9, the J call TRBJ1-5; D perhaps matches TRBD1 (6 bases). CDR3 size: 15 residues. V lost 0 bases, J lost 8 bases, and 15 bases lay in between. CDR1 is SGDLS, CDR2 YYNGEE, per germline.

V usage is TRBV28 and J usage is TRBJ1-5, with D possibly matching TRBD1 (6 bases). CDR1 is MDHEN, CDR2 SYDVKM, per germline. V was trimmed by 9 bases and J by 1 base, leaving 13 bases between them. This CDR3 region has 14 residues. The CDR3 region is CASYRALSNQPQHF. As DNA, the CDR3 is TGTGCCAGTTACAGGGCTTTGAGCAATCAGCCCCAGCATTTT.